This TCR beta chain appears in the sequencing data of a study of identical twins. Study results and caveats: Insertions were fewer in abundant cord blood beta clonotypes, whereas memory repertoires showed none of this pattern. Beta out-of-frame sequences showed weaker excess twin sharing. There was an excess of low generation probability in the out-of-frame alpha sequences that twins shared.

Between the trimmed V and J ends, which lost 4 bases and 8 bases, there was a span of 15 bases. The CDR3 contains 14 residues. A universal primer site was incorporated via template switching, and the cDNA contained unique molecular identifiers. MiXCR, applied by TCRdb to the 5' RACE reads, yields one record per CDR3 protein. Of just over 450,000 distinct CDR3 sequences in the sample, over 12% were seen once. This clonotype appeared a few times. Its antigen is not identified. These data are also associated with another study on yellow fever vaccine responses in identical twins.

Sequencing was done on a sample of CD4+ T cells sorted from blood. This chain joins TRBV12-3 or TRBV12-4 and TRBJ2-1; the D is unclear. This sequence originates from a woman aged 18-30 years in good health. The CDR3 protein is CASSYVLSLDEQFF. The CDR3, as DNA: TGTGCCAGCAGTTACGTGCTCTCCCTGGATGAGCAGTTCTTC.